This T cell receptor beta chain was sequenced during a study of spatial heterogeneity in lung cancer. Study results and caveats: Counts that tracked tumor mutation counts were those of expanded intratumoral alpha and beta TCRs. Ubiquitous and regional nonsynonymous mutations were tracked by counts of ubiquitous and regional expanded TCRs, respectively.

Specified time point: sample taken at primary tumor resection. The donors, 60 to 80 patients with untreated early-stage non-small cell lung cancer, provided the samples. Trimming left V 2 bases short and J 1 base short, with 13 bases between. Germline lookup yields CDR1 DFQATT and CDR2 SNEGSKA (reference sequence). The CDR3 covers 15 residues. By share of the sample, this clonotype is medium-sized (0.01 to 0.1%). Its specificity is unknown. A distinct unique molecular identifier was carried by each TCR cDNA molecule. One entry per CDR3 protein, called by TCRdb with MiXCR from the 5' RACE reads. The sample consists of roughly 11,000 distinct CDR3 sequences, 12% of them appearing once.

The TCR was taken from a female donor with early-stage non-small cell lung cancer. The sample in question was lung tumor tissue, obtained at surgery. The V gene is TRBV20-1, the J gene TRBJ2-3; D not resolved. The CDR3 reads CSARNPVRGTDTQYF. The CDR3 DNA reads as TGCAGTGCTAGAAACCCAGTTCGGGGCACAGATACGCAGTATTTT.